The clone carrying this T cell receptor (beta chain) showed up just a few times. Its target is unknown. The sample belongs to a study of T cell repertoires in cytomegalovirus infection. Background on the study: HLA-B-restricted CMV epitopes that are well studied were used alongside recently identified HLA-C-restricted ones. Public TCR beta signatures were indicative of both CMV infection and a matching HLA type. Study-level findings and limits: HLA-C-restricted TCR beta clonotypes specific for CMV led the ex vivo response. Individuals carrying CMV plus the relevant HLA were identified by cumulative frequency of public TCR beta families.

TCRdb fed the reads into MiXCR, producing one record per CDR3 protein. The table records under 300,000 distinct CDR3 sequences, 20% to 25% of them present only once. From germline, CDR1 is MNHNY and CDR2 SVGAGI (reference sequence). J was trimmed by 4 bases and V by 0 bases; bases with no gene match: 1. The CDR3 loop spans 15 amino acids. The origin of this receptor is a human donor in good health (CMV status not recorded). Some clones in this sample may be carry-over from other donors' samples. The sequenced sample was cultured PBMCs, obtained from culture after CMV antigen stimulation. This chain links TRBV6-6 with TRBJ2-1; 9 positions agree with TRBD2. CDR3 coding DNA: TGTGCCAGCAGTTACTCTCTAGCGGGATACAATGAGCAGTTCTTC. Translation: CASSYSLAGYNEQFF.